This T cell receptor beta chain was found in a study of T cell clonotyping in hematopoietic cell transplantation. Study background: Recipient samples before transplant were obtained post-cytoreduction.

Worth noting for this clone: The target antigen is unknown. Other DNA sequences in the sample encode the same CDR3.

Clones were sequenced by immunoSEQ multiplex PCR, and TCRdb holds only the in-frame ones, with some missing. The repertoire holds tens of thousands of clones, 65% to 90% seen once, with around 5.5% in the top ten. Time point given: recipient sample about 28 days before transplant, after cytoreduction. Study-wide findings and caveats: Broader posttransplant TCR repertoire diversity was predicted by graft donor and pretransplant recipient Inverse Simpson Index values. Recipient TCR diversity dropped after transplant; expanded clonotypes rose from day 30 to 180. CD4 and CD8 repertoire contributions could not be separated without sorting.

This clonotype originated in a man between 60 and 75 years old with biphenotypic leukemia. Some clones in this sample may be carry-over from other donors' samples. The material was peripheral blood mononuclear cells, obtained before stem cell transplant.

For the CDR3, the DNA is TGTGCCAGCAGCCAAGAGGTCCGGCGTGAGCAGTACTTC. This translates into CASSQEVRREQYF. The V gene is TRBV14, the J gene TRBJ2-7; D not certain. The V end was cut by 0 bases, the J end by 7 bases, with 10 bases between. CDR1 is SGHDN, CDR2 FVKESK, per germline. The CDR3 length is 13 residues.